This TCR beta chain is drawn from a study of blood T cell repertoires in COVID-19. Study overall: The study drew acute and convalescent COVID-19 samples from the United States, Italy and Spain.

The authors' processing: Estimated nucleated cell counts came from reference gene primer amplification. The repertoire was sequenced with immunoSEQ multiplex PCR; TCRdb's copy has only in-frame clones and lacks some. The DNA was the basis for D and trimming; V, J and clone size are from that table. The sample carries about 310,000 clones, about nine tenths recorded once. Donors were grouped by their self-reported clinical history. Looked up from germline, CDR1 is GTSNPN and CDR2 is SVGIG (reference sequence). The CDR3 runs to 15 residues. The J segment lost 4 bases and the V segment lost 4 bases, leaving 9 bases of the junction unmatched.

This clonotype was sampled from a woman aged 40 to 49 who had recovered from COVID-19. Specimen: PBMCs or T cells enriched from blood (not recorded which). The V and J genes are TRBV30 and TRBJ2-1, with 8 positions matching TRBD2. CDR3 loop: CAWTVFTSGYNEQFF. The CDR3, as DNA: TGTGCCTGGACGGTTTTCACTAGCGGATACAATGAGCAGTTCTTC.